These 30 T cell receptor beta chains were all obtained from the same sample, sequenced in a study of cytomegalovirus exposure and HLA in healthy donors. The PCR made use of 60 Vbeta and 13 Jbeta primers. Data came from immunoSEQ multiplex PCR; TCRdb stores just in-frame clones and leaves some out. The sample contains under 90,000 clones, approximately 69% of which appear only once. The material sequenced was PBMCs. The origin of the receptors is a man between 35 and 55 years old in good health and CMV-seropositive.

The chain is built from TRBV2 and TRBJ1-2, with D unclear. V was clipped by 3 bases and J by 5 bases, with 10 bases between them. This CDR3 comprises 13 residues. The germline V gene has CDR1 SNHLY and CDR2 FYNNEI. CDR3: CASSDTLKYGYTF. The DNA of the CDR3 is TGTGCCAGCAGTGACACTTTGAAATATGGCTACACCTTC.

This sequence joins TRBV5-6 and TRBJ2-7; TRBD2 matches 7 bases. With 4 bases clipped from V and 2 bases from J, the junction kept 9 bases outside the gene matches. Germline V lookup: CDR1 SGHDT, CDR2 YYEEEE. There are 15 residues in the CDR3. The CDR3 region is CASSQTSGIPYEQYF. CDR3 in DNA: TGTGCCAGCAGCCAAACAAGCGGGATCCCCTACGAGCAGTACTTC.

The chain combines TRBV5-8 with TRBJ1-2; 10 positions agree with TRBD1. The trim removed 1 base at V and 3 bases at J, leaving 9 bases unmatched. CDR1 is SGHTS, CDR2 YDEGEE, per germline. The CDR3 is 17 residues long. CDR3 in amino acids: CASSLISLGQGDYGYTF. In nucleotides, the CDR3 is TGTGCCAGCAGCTTGATATCTCTCGGACAGGGGGACTATGGCTACACCTTC.

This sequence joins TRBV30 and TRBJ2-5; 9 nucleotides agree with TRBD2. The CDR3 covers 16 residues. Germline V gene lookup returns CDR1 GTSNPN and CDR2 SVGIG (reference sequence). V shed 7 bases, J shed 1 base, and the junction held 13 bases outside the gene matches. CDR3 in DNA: TGTGCCTCCCAGCAGGGCGGGGGGGCTTCCCAAGAGACCCAGTACTTC. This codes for CASQQGGGASQETQYF.

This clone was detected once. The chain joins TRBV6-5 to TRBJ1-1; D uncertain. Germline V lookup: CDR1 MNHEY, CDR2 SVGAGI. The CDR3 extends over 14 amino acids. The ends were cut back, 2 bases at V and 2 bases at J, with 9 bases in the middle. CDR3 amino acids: CASSYVSGNTEAFF. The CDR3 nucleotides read TGTGCCAGCAGTTACGTCTCAGGAAACACTGAAGCTTTCTTT.

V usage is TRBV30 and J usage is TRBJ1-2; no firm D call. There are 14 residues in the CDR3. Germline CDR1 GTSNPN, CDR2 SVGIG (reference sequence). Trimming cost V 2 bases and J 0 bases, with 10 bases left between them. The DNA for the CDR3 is TGTGCCTGGAGTAAAGAAGCTCCTAACTATGGCTACACCTTC. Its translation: CAWSKEAPNYGYTF. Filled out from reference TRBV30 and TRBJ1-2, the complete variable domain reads SQTIHQWPATLVQPVGSPLSLECTVEGTSNPNLYWYRQAAGRGLQLLFYSVGIGQISSEVPQNLSASRPQDRQFILSSKKLLLSDSGFYLCAWSKEAPNYGYTFGSGTRLTVV.

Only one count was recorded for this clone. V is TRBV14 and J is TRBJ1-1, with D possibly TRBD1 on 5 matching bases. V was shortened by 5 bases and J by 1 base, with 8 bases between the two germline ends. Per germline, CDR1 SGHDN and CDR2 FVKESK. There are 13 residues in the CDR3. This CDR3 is CASSYDRNTEAFF. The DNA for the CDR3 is TGTGCCAGCAGCTATGACAGGAACACTGAAGCTTTCTTT.

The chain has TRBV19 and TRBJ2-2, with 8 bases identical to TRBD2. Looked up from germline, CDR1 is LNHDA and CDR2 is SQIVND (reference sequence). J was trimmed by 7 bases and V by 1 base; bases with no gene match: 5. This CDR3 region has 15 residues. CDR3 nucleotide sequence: TGTGCCAGTAGTATAGCGGGGGGGCGAGACGGGGAGCTGTTTTTT. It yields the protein CASSIAGGRDGELFF.

CDR3: CASSFRLADVYEQYF. The CDR3 DNA is TGTGCCAGCAGTTTTAGGCTAGCGGACGTCTACGAGCAGTACTTC. This chain joins TRBV28 and TRBJ2-7; 7 bases match TRBD2. The CDR3 contains 15 residues. Trimming cost V 3 bases and J 3 bases; bases outside gene matches: 8. Germline V gene lookup returns CDR1 MDHEN and CDR2 SYDVKM. Drawing the rest from reference TRBV28 and TRBJ2-7, the complete variable domain is DVKVTQSSRYLVKRTGEKVFLECVQDMDHENMFWYRQDPGLGLRLIYFSYDVKMKEKGDIPEGYSVSREKKERFSLILESASTNQTSMYLCASSFRLADVYEQYFGPGTRLTVT.

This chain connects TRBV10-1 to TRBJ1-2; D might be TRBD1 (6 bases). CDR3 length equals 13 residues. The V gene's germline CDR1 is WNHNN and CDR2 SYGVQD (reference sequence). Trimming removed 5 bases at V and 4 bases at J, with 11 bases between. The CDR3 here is CASSSQGTYGYTF. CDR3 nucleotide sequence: TGCGCCAGCAGTTCGCAGGGGACCTATGGCTACACCTTC.

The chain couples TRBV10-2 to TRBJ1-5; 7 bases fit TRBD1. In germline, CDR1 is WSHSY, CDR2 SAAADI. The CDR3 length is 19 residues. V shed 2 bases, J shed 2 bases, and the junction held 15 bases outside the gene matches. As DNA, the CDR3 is TGCGCCAGCAGTGAGCAGGGTGGGTACAGGGGCGGTGGCAATCAGCCCCAGCATTTT. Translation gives CASSEQGGYRGGGNQPQHF.

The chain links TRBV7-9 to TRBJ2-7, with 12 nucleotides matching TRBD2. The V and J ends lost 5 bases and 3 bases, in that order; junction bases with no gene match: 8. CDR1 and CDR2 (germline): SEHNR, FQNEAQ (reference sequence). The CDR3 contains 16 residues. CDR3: CASSLDGLAGIYEQYF. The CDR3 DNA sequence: TGTGCCAGCAGCCTTGATGGACTAGCGGGAATCTACGAGCAGTACTTC.

CDR3: CASSSSDRASEQYF. The CDR3 region has the DNA TGTGCCAGCAGTTCCTCGGACAGGGCGAGCGAGCAGTACTTC. The chain employs TRBV27 and TRBJ2-7; 8 nucleotides line up with TRBD1. The ends lost 4 bases at V and 6 bases at J; junction bases unmatched: 8. The CDR3 consists of 14 residues. Germline V gene sequence: CDR1 MNHEY, CDR2 SMNVEV (reference sequence).

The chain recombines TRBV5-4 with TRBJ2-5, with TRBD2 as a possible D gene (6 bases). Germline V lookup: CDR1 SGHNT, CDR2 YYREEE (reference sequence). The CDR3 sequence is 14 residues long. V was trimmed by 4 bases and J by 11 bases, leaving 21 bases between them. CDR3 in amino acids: CASSPGVGAGEQYF. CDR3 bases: TGTGCCAGCAGCCCGGGAGTTGGGGCTGGAGAGCAGTACTTC.

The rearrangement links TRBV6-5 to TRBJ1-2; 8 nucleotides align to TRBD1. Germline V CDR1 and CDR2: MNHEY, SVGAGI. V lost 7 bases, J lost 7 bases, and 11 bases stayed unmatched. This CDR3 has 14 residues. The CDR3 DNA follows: TGTGCCAGCACCCCCTCCGGACAGGGACGTGGCTACACCTTC. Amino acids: CASTPSGQGRGYTF.

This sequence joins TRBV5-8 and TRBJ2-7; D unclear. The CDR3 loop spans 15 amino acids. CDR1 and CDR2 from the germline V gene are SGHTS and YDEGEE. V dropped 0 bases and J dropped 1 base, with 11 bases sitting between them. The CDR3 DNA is TGTGCCAGCAGCTTGGGCCGCGGCATTTCCTACGAGCAGTACTTC. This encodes CASSLGRGISYEQYF.

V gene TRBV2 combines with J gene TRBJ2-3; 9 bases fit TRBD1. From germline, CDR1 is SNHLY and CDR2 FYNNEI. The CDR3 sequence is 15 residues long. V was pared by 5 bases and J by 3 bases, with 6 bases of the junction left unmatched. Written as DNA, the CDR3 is TGTGCCAGCAGTCAGACCGGGACAGGGACAGATACGCAGTATTTT. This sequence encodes CASSQTGTGTDTQYF.

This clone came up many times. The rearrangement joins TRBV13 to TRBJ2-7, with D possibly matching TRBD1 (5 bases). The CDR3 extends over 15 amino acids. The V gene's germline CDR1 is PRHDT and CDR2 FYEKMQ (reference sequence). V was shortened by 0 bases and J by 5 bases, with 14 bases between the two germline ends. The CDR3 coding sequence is TGTGCCAGCAGCTTAGGGGGGCCCGGAAGCCACGAGCAGTACTTC. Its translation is CASSLGGPGSHEQYF.

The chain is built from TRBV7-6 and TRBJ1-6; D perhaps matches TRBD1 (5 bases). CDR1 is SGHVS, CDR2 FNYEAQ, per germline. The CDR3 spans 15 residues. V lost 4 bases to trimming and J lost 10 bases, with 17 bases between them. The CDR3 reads CASSSGGARASPLHF. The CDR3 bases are TGTGCCAGCAGCTCGGGAGGGGCGAGGGCCTCACCCCTCCACTTT.

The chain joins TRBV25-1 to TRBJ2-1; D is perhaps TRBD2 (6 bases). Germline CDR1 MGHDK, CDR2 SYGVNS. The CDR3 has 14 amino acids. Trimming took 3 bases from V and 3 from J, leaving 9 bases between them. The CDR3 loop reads CASSDWGDYNEQFF. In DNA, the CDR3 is TGTGCCAGCAGTGATTGGGGGGACTACAATGAGCAGTTCTTC.

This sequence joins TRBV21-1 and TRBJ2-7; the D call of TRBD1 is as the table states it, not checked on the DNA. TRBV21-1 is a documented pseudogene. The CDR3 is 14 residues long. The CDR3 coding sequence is TGTGCCAGCAGCAAAGCGCCGCGACAGCCCGAGCAGTACTTC. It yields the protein CASSKAPRQPEQYF.

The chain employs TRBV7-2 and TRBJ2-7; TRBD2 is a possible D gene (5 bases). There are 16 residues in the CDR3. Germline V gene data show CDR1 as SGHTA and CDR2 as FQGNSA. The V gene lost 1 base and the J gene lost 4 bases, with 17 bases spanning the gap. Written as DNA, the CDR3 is TGTGCCAGCAGCTTAGACGTGCGGTTGAGGGAGTACGAGCAGTACTTC. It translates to CASSLDVRLREYEQYF.

Written as DNA, the CDR3 is TGTGCCAGCAGCTTCGGACAGAACCAAGAGACCCAGTACTTC. Protein product: CASSFGQNQETQYF. The rearrangement joins TRBV5-6 to TRBJ2-5; D possibly corresponds to TRBD1 (6 bases). Germline V gene lookup returns CDR1 SGHDT and CDR2 YYEEEE. This CDR3 has 14 residues. V lost 2 bases and J lost 0, with 8 bases in between. Together with reference TRBV5-6 and TRBJ2-5, the CDR3 gives the full variable domain: DAGVTQSPTHLIKTRGQQVTLRCSPKSGHDTVSWYQQALGQGPQFIFQYYEEEERQRGNFPDRFSGHQFPNYSSELNVNALLLGDSALYLCASSFGQNQETQYFGPGTRLLVL.

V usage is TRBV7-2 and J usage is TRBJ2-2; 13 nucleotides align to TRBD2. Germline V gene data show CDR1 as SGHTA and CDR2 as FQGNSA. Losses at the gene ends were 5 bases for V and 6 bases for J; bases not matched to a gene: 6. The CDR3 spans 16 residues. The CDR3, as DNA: TGTGCCAGCAGCGGCCGGACTAGCGGGGGCCCCGGGGAGCTGTTTTTT. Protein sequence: CASSGRTSGGPGELFF.

The CDR3 reads CASTIQGAGGYTF. CDR3 in DNA: TGTGCCAGCACCATACAGGGGGCGGGCGGCTACACCTTC. The rearrangement joins TRBV6-5 to TRBJ1-2, with TRBD1 matching over 9 bases. V dropped 7 bases and J dropped 8; count of bases not matched to a gene: 8. The CDR3 has 13 amino acids. Germline V gene lookup returns CDR1 MNHEY and CDR2 SVGAGI.

CDR3 protein: CASSLGTSGSFYEQFF. The CDR3 DNA sequence: TGCGCCAGCAGCTTGGGTACTAGCGGGAGTTTCTATGAGCAGTTCTTC. The rearrangement uses TRBV5-1 and TRBJ2-1; 11 bases are a match to TRBD2. The CDR3 length is 16 residues. J gave up 8 bases and V 0 bases, and 7 bases lay outside the gene matches. CDR1 is SGHRS, CDR2 YFSETQ, per germline.

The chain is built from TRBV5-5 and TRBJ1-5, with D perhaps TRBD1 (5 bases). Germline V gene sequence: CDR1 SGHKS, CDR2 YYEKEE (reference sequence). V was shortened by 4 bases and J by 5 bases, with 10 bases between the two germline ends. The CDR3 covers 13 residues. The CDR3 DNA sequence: TGTGCCAGCAGCCCCGGGGGAGATCAGCCCCAGCATTTT. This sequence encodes CASSPGGDQPQHF.

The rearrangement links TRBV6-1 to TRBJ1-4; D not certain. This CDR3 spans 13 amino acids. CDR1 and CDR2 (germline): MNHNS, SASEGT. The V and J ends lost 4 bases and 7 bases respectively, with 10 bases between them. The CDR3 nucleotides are TGTGCCAGCAGTGTGGCCGGAGGTGAAAAACTGTTTTTT. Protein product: CASSVAGGEKLFF.

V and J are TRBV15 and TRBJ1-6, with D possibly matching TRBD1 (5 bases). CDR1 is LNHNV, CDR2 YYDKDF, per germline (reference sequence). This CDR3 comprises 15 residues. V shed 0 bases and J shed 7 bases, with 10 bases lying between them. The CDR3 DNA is TGTGCCACCAGCAGAGATAATGGGGGGAATTCACCCCTCCACTTT. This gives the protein CATSRDNGGNSPLHF.

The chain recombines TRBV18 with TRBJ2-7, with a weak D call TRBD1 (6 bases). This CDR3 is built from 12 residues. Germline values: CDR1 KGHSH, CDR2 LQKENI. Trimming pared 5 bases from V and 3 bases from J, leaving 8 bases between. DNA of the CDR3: TGTGCCAGCTCATCGGACAGCTACGAGCAGTACTTC. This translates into CASSSDSYEQYF. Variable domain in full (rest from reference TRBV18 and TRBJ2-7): NAGVMQNPRHLVRRRGQEARLRCSPMKGHSHVYWYRQLPEEGLKFMVYLQKENIIDESGMPKERFSAEFPKEGPSILRIQQVVRGDSAAYFCASSSDSYEQYFGPGTRLTVT.